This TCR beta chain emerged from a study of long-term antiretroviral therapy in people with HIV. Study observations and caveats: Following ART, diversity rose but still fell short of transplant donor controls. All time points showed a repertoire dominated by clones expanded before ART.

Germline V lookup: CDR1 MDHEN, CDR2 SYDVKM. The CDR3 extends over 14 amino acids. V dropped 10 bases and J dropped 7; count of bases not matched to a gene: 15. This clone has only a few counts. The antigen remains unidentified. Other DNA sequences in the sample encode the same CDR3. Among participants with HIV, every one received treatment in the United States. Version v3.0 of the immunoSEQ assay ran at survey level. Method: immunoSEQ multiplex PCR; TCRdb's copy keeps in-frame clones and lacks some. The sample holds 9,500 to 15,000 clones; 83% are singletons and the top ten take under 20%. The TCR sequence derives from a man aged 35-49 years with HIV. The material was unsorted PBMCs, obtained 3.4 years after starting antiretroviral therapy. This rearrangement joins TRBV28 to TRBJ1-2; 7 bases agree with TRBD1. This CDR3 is CATKEGGAGLGYTF. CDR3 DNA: TGTGCCACGAAAGAAGGGGGCGCCGGTCTTGGCTACACCTTC.